This is a list of T cell receptor beta chains from one sample in a study of cytomegalovirus exposure and HLA in healthy donors. Sequenced by immunoSEQ multiplex PCR; TCRdb stores in-frame clones only, minus some. Among fewer than 250,000 clones, approximately 88% were seen once, and the ten largest hold about an eighth. Sequenced input: PBMCs. The receptors were sampled from a young woman in good health and CMV-seropositive. The conserved cysteine and the conserved F or W are not part of the CDR3 here. The order of the fields is V gene, J gene, CDR3 length, CDR3 protein.

TRBV6-1	TRBJ2-1	14	ASSVWPSGRVDEQF
TRBV29-1	TRBJ2-3	14	SVEATLRSSTDTQY
TRBV6-5	TRBJ1-1	14	ASSSSLDRVNTEAF
TRBV11-3	TRBJ2-7	14	ASSLALQGLGYEQY
TRBV2	TRBJ2-2	12	ASRQLKWTGELF
TRBV6-5	TRBJ1-1	12	ASSYSPGFTEAF
TRBV9	TRBJ1-4	12	ASSVGGDGEKLF
TRBV29-1	TRBJ2-1	10	STQRAYNEQF
TRBV10-3	TRBJ2-5	14	AISDQTKTGEETQY
TRBV7-9	TRBJ1-3	11	ASSSREPYTIY
TRBV5-1	TRBJ1-3	13	ASSLFGFSGNTIY
TRBV27	TRBJ1-1	15	ASSLYGRAVGYEEAF
TRBV5-1	TRBJ2-5	13	ASSGRDRVAETQY